This TCR beta chain was sequenced during a study of early T cells in non-severe SARS-CoV-2 infection. Study in general: Sequencing of unsorted whole blood was done on bulk RNA, leaving chains unpaired. Regarding the study as a whole: A preference for anti-spike CD8 responses marked VDJdb matching, which missed private and CD4 specificities.

Individual cDNA molecules were tagged with unique molecular identifiers. TCRdb recomputed calls from the 5' RACE reads with MiXCR, one row per CDR3 protein. The sample shows about 60,000 distinct CDR3 sequences, 18% of them seen only once. Comment on this clonotype: What it binds is not known.

Per germline, CDR1 SGHAT and CDR2 FQNNGV. CDR3 length: 14 amino acids. The ends were cut back, 5 bases at V and 2 bases at J, with 11 bases in the middle. The material sequenced was whole blood, taken at baseline. The receptor was isolated from an adult who was a healthcare worker with PCR-confirmed SARS-CoV-2 infection or an uninfected control (not recorded which). The chain carries TRBV11-2 and TRBJ2-3; D may be TRBD2 (5 bases). CDR3 sequence reads: CASSRRGDTDTQYF. CDR3 bases: TGTGCCAGCAGCCGACGGGGAGACACAGATACGCAGTATTTT.